These T cell receptor beta chains were read from a single sample in a study of blood T cell repertoires in COVID-19. Produced via immunoSEQ multiplex PCR; TCRdb's table is partial and in-frame only. The sample records 310,000 or so clones, 87% being singletons. The sequencing sample was made of PBMCs or T cells enriched from blood (not recorded which). The source is a woman between 18 and 29 years old who had recovered from COVID-19. Both conserved end residues are trimmed from each CDR3. A row's size may be missing; if present it is once, few, many or a size class.

CDR3 length | clone size | V gene | CDR3 protein
13 | - | TRBV7-3 | ASSLQGGSYNEQF
14 | few | TRBV14 | ASSSQKGQDTDTQY
11 | once | TRBV19 | ASRNPFSYEQY
11 | - | TRBV20-1 | SASPGDNQPQH
12 | - | TRBV6-5 | ASSSATMRETQY
12 | - | TRBV19 | ASSPRQTHYGYT
12 | - | TRBV30 | AWSRALLGYEQY
10 | - | TRBV9 | ASSVHVDTQY
15 | - | TRBV4-2 | ASSQRGGRGIYNEQF
15 | once | TRBV4-1 | ASSRGPTSGGTDTQY
12 | - | TRBV5-1 | ASSVGTVNSPLH
16 | - | TRBV7-3 | ASSLTPRGGREGETQY
13 | many | TRBV28 | ASTAHSGGNSPLH
13 | - | TRBV4-2 | ASSQASGRGEKLF
10 | - | TRBV5-1 | ASSPTSYEQY
10 | - | TRBV30 | AWTVNTGELF
18 | - | TRBV28 | ASSSLYVDRGSFISDTQY
16 | few | TRBV6-6 | ASSPLAGGRRIGYEQF
12 | - | TRBV7-3 | ASSLAGAGDGYT
13 | - | TRBV4-3 | ASSQDLGGAEPQH
12 | once | TRBV5-4 | ASSLASGNDEQY
13 | - | TRBV28 | ASSYRRFPPGELF
12 | - | TRBV7-2 | ASSLVARFTEAF
13 | - | TRBV5-6 | ASNILSDPNTEAF
12 | once | TRBV2 | ASKEGAGAYEQY
9 | once | TRBV29-1 | SVDLTAEAF
11 | - | TRBV7-2 | ASSSYYFYEQY
13 | once | TRBV7-9 | ASSRNRGMNTEAF
13 | - | TRBV27 | ASRGTGGPNTEAF
12 | - | TRBV7-8 | ASSFGRQNYGYT
13 | once | TRBV21-1 | ASRKNRDRGLPLH
15 | - | TRBV5-5 | ASSLVARATNTYGYT
9 | - | TRBV10-2 | ASRDSSEQY
10 | - | TRBV24-1 | ATSRGKGGYT
13 | - | TRBV25-1 | ASSEFGLGNSPLH
11 | once | TRBV15 | ATSRTSYHEQY
12 | - | TRBV10-3 | ATRQRDFDTEAF
12 | - | TRBV19 | ASSSAQTGRGAF
12 | - | TRBV5-1 | ASSALLGRNEQY
15 | - | TRBV28 | ASSPLFSDRVAEKLF
15 | once | TRBV5-1 | ASSSSWGLVGTDTQY
12 | - | TRBV5-1 | ASSLYETSNEQY
15 | - | TRBV5-1 | ASSFLASGGSYYEQY
12 | once | TRBV18 | ASSPWREHNEQF
12 | - | TRBV7-3 | ASSLGLASNEQF
13 | - | TRBV11-2 | ASSSDPGYYYGYT
12 | - | TRBV6-5 | ASSLISGRDTQY
14 | - | TRBV30 | ACRGAGGVLNSPLH
12 | - | TRBV2 | ASSEDRGIHGYT
13 | once | TRBV9 | ASSVGASADDEQF
16 | - | TRBV7-2 | ASSPPGLAGGRLETQY
10 | - | TRBV11-1 | ASSLARGGYT
17 | - | TRBV11-2 | ASSRLGAGGFFLYNEQF
13 | - | TRBV4-3 | ASSQLIGVPGELF
14 | - | TRBV10-2 | ASRLTSGGAYNEQF
12 | - | TRBV9 | ASSVSRGFEKLF
13 | once | TRBV5-8 | ASSLVGRAQETQY
12 | - | TRBV5-1 | ASSLAEGSNEQF